This TCR beta chain was observed in a study of regulatory T cells in long-lasting Graves disease. Broader study findings: Graves' patients with persistent disease showed TCR diversity lower than patients newly diagnosed. Persistent disease showed a preference for TRBV28, TRBJ1-2 and TRBJ2-5.

This clonotype appeared many times. Its specificity is unknown. TCR beta libraries were built with iRepertoire HTBI primers and Arm-PCR of CDR3 regions. TCRdb reprocessed the multiplex PCR reads via MiXCR and lists one record per CDR3 protein. The sample lists some 490,000 distinct CDR3 sequences, around 12% occurring once. Per germline, CDR1 LGHDT and CDR2 YNNKEL (reference sequence). The V gene lost 10 bases and the J gene lost 7 bases, with 19 bases spanning the gap. This CDR3 is 14 amino acids long. Time point indicated: newly diagnosed GD, antithyroid drugs for less than 3 months. Extracted PBMC RNA gave rise to the TCR library. The patients included were those that came from an endocrinology department in Xi'an, China. These records were also assigned to another study, of T cells in Graves' hyperthyroidism and ophthalmopathy. As that report states: Most thyroid-expanded clonotypes above 0.001 were also found in blood.

The sequence came from a woman in her twenties or thirties with Graves disease. This sequence joins TRBV3-1 and TRBJ2-2, with D possibly called TRBD1 or TRBD2 (7 bases each). The sequenced sample was peripheral blood mononuclear cells (PBMCs), obtained at new diagnosis, from a patient treated with antithyroid drugs. The CDR3 nucleotides are TGTGCCACCAAGGGGGAGGGGGCGCGCGGGGAGCTGTTTTTT. Translated: CATKGEGARGELFF.